This record looks at one T cell receptor beta chain sequence and its context. Other DNA sequences of this sample code for an identical CDR3. This entry is derived from a study of shared clonotypes between healthy human individuals. The CDR3 has 11 amino acids. Germline V CDR1 and CDR2: SEHNR, FQNEAQ (reference sequence). V shed 1 base and J shed 7 bases, with 2 bases lying between them. Only in-frame clones appear in the TCRdb table, and some are missing; sequencing was by immunoSEQ multiplex PCR. The sample has about 680,000 clones; around 90% are singletons. Naive CD8 cells, CD45RO-negative and positively selected for CCR7, excluded terminally differentiated effector memory CD45RA+ cells.

The sample comprised naive CD8+ T cells sorted from blood. This chain links TRBV7-9 with TRBJ2-1; D remains ambiguous. The origin of this receptor is a man aged 25-45 years in good health. The DNA for the CDR3 is TGTGCCAGCAGCTTAGTAAATGAGCAGTTCTTC. This encodes CASSLVNEQFF.